A single sample gave rise to the 11 T cell receptor beta chains below, sequenced in a study of blood T cell repertoires in COVID-19. Assay used: immunoSEQ multiplex PCR; TCRdb lists only in-frame clones, some missing. The sample lists some 150,000 clones, roughly nine tenths occurring once. Input material: peripheral blood. All receptors derive from a human donor in a cohort sampled during active COVID-19.

This chain connects TRBV19 to TRBJ1-2; TRBD1 agrees at 8 bases. Trimming took 10 bases from V and 4 from J; bases not matched to a gene: 14. The CDR3 totals 15 residues. Germline V gene sequence: CDR1 LNHDA, CDR2 SQIVND (reference sequence). CDR3 sequence (DNA): TGTGCCACCTCCGAAGGGGACAGGCTCCCCTATGGCTACACCTTC. Its protein is CATSEGDRLPYGYTF. Looking up the rest from reference TRBV19 and TRBJ1-2 gives the full variable domain: DGGITQSPKYLFRKEGQNVTLSCEQNLNHDAMYWYRQDPGQGLRLIYYSQIVNDFQKGDIAEGYSVSREKKESFPLTVTSAQKNPTAFYLCATSEGDRLPYGYTFGSGTRLTVV.

In this sample, this clone turned up a few times. V and J are TRBV7-6 and TRBJ1-2; 8 bases fit TRBD1. The ends lost 4 bases at V and 8 bases at J; junction bases unmatched: 12. The germline V gene encodes CDR1 SGHVS and CDR2 FNYEAQ. This CDR3 is built from 15 residues. CDR3 nucleotides: TGTGCCAGCAGCTCTCGCGGGCAGGGGGCTTTCGGCTACACCTTC. This sequence encodes CASSSRGQGAFGYTF.

The rearrangement links TRBV5-4 to TRBJ1-1; D gene uncertain. The germline V gene has CDR1 SGHNT and CDR2 YYREEE (reference sequence). The CDR3 runs to 12 residues. V lost 1 base, J lost 6 bases, and 7 bases lay in between. CDR3 nucleotide sequence: TGTGCCAGCAGCTTGAGCAACGCTGAAGCTTTCTTT. It specifies CASSLSNAEAFF.

The rearrangement uses TRBV5-1 and TRBJ2-7; 8 bases map to TRBD1. Per the germline V gene, CDR1 is SGHRS and CDR2 is YFSETQ. This CDR3 has 14 amino acids. Trimming removed 4 bases from V and 2 bases from J; junction bases left unmatched: 5. The CDR3 DNA is TGCGCCAGCAGCGTGACAGGGGATGCCTACGAGCAGTACTTC. Its translation is CASSVTGDAYEQYF. Full variable domain (missing parts from reference TRBV5-1 and TRBJ2-7): KAGVTQTPRYLIKTRGQQVTLSCSPISGHRSVSWYQQTPGQGLQFLFEYFSETQRNKGNFPGRFSGRQFSNSRSEMNVSTLELGDSALYLCASSVTGDAYEQYFGPGTRLTVT.

V and J are TRBV7-8 and TRBJ1-2; D call uncertain. Germline-derived CDR1 and CDR2 are SGHVS and FQNEAQ. The CDR3 is 12 residues long. Trimming shortened V by 5 bases and J by 7 bases, and 11 bases separated the two germline ends. The chain's CDR3 is CASSPTEGGYTF. CDR3 DNA sequence: TGTGCCAGCAGCCCGACCGAGGGTGGCTACACCTTC.

The J gene is TRBJ2-5, the V gene TRBV4-1; TRBD2 agrees at 10 bases. The CDR3 is made up of 15 amino acids. Germline V CDR1 and CDR2: MGHRA, YSYEKL. V was clipped by 2 bases and J by 5 bases; unmatched bases: 5. CDR3 DNA: TGCGCCAGCAGCCAACAACTAGCGGGGAGGGAGACCCAGTACTTC. It translates to CASSQQLAGRETQYF.

The rearrangement joins TRBV6-2 or TRBV6-3 to TRBJ1-2; 7 nucleotides align to TRBD1. The ends lost 5 bases at V and 0 bases at J; junction bases unmatched: 15. The CDR3 sequence is 18 residues long. The germline CDR1 and CDR2 sequences are MNHEY and SVGEGT. The CDR3, as DNA: TGTGCCAGCAGTACTACTCGTGCCGGGACAGTGGCTAACTATGGCTACACCTTC. Amino acid sequence: CASSTTRAGTVANYGYTF.

The chain employs TRBV10-3 and TRBJ1-2; TRBD1 is a possible D gene (5 bases). Germline CDR1 and CDR2: ENHRY and SYGVKD. V was pared by 5 bases and J by 1 base, with 14 bases between. The CDR3 runs to 15 residues. The CDR3 DNA reads TGTGCCATCAGTCCGTACTTGACAGATAACTATGGCTACACCTTC. Translated, it gives CAISPYLTDNYGYTF.

Worth noting for this clone: Other DNA sequences of this sample code for an identical CDR3. The rearrangement joins TRBV5-6 to TRBJ2-7; D unresolved. Deletions cut 4 bases from V and 3 bases from J, with 8 bases between. This CDR3 region has 12 residues. The germline CDR1 and CDR2 sequences are SGHDT and YYEEEE. The DNA for the CDR3 is TGTGCCAGCAGCAGTAGTAGCTACGAGCAGTACTTC. Translating gives CASSSSSYEQYF.

The CDR3 DNA follows: TGTGCCAGCAGCCGTACCTGGCGGGGGGGAGAAGATACGCAGTATTTT. It is translated as CASSRTWRGGEDTQYF. The chain recombines TRBV11-2 with TRBJ2-3; the match to TRBD2 covers 9 bases. The CDR3 consists of 16 residues. Looked up from germline, CDR1 is SGHAT and CDR2 is FQNNGV. J gave up 5 bases and V 5 bases, and 11 bases lay outside the gene matches.

The V gene is TRBV9, the J gene TRBJ2-3; 13 nucleotides align to TRBD2. The CDR3 spans 15 residues. The J segment lost 4 bases and the V segment lost 2 bases, leaving 1 base of the junction unmatched. CDR1 and CDR2 from the germline V gene are SGDLS and YYNGEE. CDR3 bases: TGTGCCAGCAGCGTGGGACTAGCGGGACCAGATACGCAGTATTTT. It translates to CASSVGLAGPDTQYF.